Below, 23 T cell receptor beta chains from the same sample are listed, as sequenced in a study of CD8+CD57+ T cells in acquired aplastic anemia. Patients picked for sequencing had shown CD8+CD57+ cell expansion detected by flow cytometry. For CDR3 and TCR beta VDJ profiling, genomic DNA was the template used. From the reads, TCRdb called clonotypes with MiXCR, one entry per CDR3 protein. Found here are about 170,000 distinct CDR3 sequences, 45% to 55% of them singletons; the top ten hold roughly 1.1%. The source material was sorted CD4+, CD8+, or CD8+CD57+ T cells (not recorded which) from PBMCs. The receptors were gathered from a human donor with aplastic anemia.

V gene TRBV9 combines with J gene TRBJ1-6, with D perhaps matching TRBD1 (6 bases). The V gene's germline CDR1 is SGDLS and CDR2 YYNGEE. V lost 4 bases and J 11 bases, leaving 22 bases between the germline ends. This CDR3 contains 16 residues. CDR3 amino acids: CASSPQPGQGTTPLHF. The CDR3 DNA reads TGTGCCAGCAGCCCCCAACCGGGCCAGGGGACGACACCCCTCCACTTT.

The sample holds many counts of this clonotype. This chain uses TRBV11-2 with TRBJ2-7; either TRBD1 or TRBD2 may fit D (5 bases each). The CDR3 consists of 14 residues. CDR1 and CDR2 from the germline V gene are SGHAT and FQNNGV. Trimming stripped 3 bases from V and 2 bases from J, with 11 bases between. CDR3 in DNA: TGTGCCAGCAGCTTCGAGAGGGGTACCTACGAGCAGTACTTC. This sequence encodes CASSFERGTYEQYF. Full variable domain (rest looked up from reference TRBV11-2 and TRBJ2-7): EAGVAQSPRYKIIEKRQSVAFWCNPISGHATLYWYQQILGQGPKLLIQFQNNGVVDDSQLPKDRFSAERLKGVDSTLKIQPAKLEDSAVYLCASSFERGTYEQYFGPGTRLTVT.

The sample holds many counts of this clonotype. This chain joins TRBV20-1 and TRBJ1-2, with D possibly matching TRBD1 (5 bases). V dropped 3 bases and J dropped 6 bases, with 14 bases sitting between them. This CDR3 is built from 13 residues. Germline lookup yields CDR1 DFQATT and CDR2 SNEGSKA (reference sequence). The DNA of the CDR3 is TGCAGTGCTAGTATTCCAGGGCAGGATGGCTACACCTTC. It specifies CSASIPGQDGYTF.

This clonotype came up many times. J is TRBJ1-6 and V is TRBV12-3 or TRBV12-4; 8 nucleotides agree with TRBD1. V lost 8 bases to trimming and J lost 12 bases; unmatched junction nucleotides: 9. The CDR3 runs to 13 residues. CDR3 amino acids: CASSARGRVPLHF. CDR3 DNA: TGTGCCAGCTCCGCCAGGGGGCGCGTACCCCTCCACTTT.

The table lists this clonotype with many counts. The chain combines TRBV14 with TRBJ1-2; 9 bases line up with TRBD1. The CDR3 is 14 amino acids. The germline CDR1 and CDR2 sequences are SGHDN and FVKESK. V dropped 4 bases and J dropped 6; count of bases not matched to a gene: 6. The CDR3 region is CASSRGQGFDGYTF. CDR3 DNA sequence: TGTGCCAGCAGCCGGGGACAGGGTTTCGATGGCTACACCTTC. Full variable domain (missing parts from reference TRBV14 and TRBJ1-2): EAGVTQFPSHSVIEKGQTVTLRCDPISGHDNLYWYRRVMGKEIKFLLHFVKESKQDESGMPNNRFLAERTGGTYSTLKVQPAELEDSGVYFCASSRGQGFDGYTFGSGTRLTVV.

The chain recombines TRBV5-1 with TRBJ1-1, with a weak D call TRBD1 (6 bases). V was clipped by 2 bases and J by 0 bases, with 11 bases between them. Germline V gene data show CDR1 as SGHRS and CDR2 as YFSETQ. The CDR3 covers 15 residues. CDR3 DNA: TGCGCCAGCAGCTTCGTAGGGGGGATGAACACTGAAGCTTTCTTT. It encodes CASSFVGGMNTEAFF. The full variable domain, rest sourced from reference TRBV5-1 and TRBJ1-1, is KAGVTQTPRYLIKTRGQQVTLSCSPISGHRSVSWYQQTPGQGLQFLFEYFSETQRNKGNFPGRFSGRQFSNSRSEMNVSTLELGDSALYLCASSFVGGMNTEAFFGQGTRLTVV.

The chain recombines TRBV7-3 with TRBJ2-3; D unresolved. V was cut by 5 bases and J by 4 bases, with 13 bases left in between. The length of the CDR3 is 14 residues. Germline loops: CDR1 SGHTA, CDR2 FQGTGA. CDR3 loop: CASSPQAPPDTQYF. CDR3 nucleotide sequence: TGTGCCAGCAGCCCCCAAGCCCCGCCAGATACGCAGTATTTT. Using reference TRBV7-3 and TRBJ2-3 for the parts outside the CDR3, the full variable domain is GAGVSQTPSNKVTEKGKYVELRCDPISGHTALYWYRQSLGQGPEFLIYFQGTGAADDSGLPNDRFFAVRPEGSVSTLKIQRTERGDSAVYLCASSPQAPPDTQYFGPGTRLTVL.

This clonotype was seen ten or more times. This chain uses TRBV20-1 with TRBJ2-2, with D hard to call. The CDR3 is 14 amino acids. Germline-derived CDR1 and CDR2 are DFQATT and SNEGSKA (reference sequence). V was clipped by 8 bases and J by 0 bases, with 13 bases between them. The CDR3 nucleotides read TGCAGTATCCGTCCGCCGACGAACACCGGGGAGCTGTTTTTT. Its translation is CSIRPPTNTGELFF.

V and J are TRBV7-9 and TRBJ2-7; TRBD1 aligns across 8 bases. V dropped 4 bases and J dropped 5; count of bases not matched to a gene: 7. This CDR3 comprises 14 residues. Per germline, CDR1 SEHNR and CDR2 FQNEAQ (reference sequence). The CDR3 coding sequence is TGTGCCAGCAGCTCTACAGGGGGAGTCGACGAGCAGTACTTC. This gives the protein CASSSTGGVDEQYF.

The V gene is TRBV19, the J gene TRBJ2-5; tentatively, D is TRBD1 or TRBD2 (5 bases each). V lost 1 base, J lost 5 bases, and 20 bases lay in between. This CDR3 is built from 17 residues. Germline assignment: CDR1 LNHDA and CDR2 SQIVND (reference sequence). CDR3 in DNA: TGTGCCAGTAGTATAGCCGGGGCAGGGCAGCTTCGGGAGACCCAGTACTTC. This gives the protein CASSIAGAGQLRETQYF.

This clonotype was found many times. The V gene is TRBV29-1, the J gene TRBJ1-1; 7 nucleotides agree with TRBD1. The CDR3 sequence is 13 residues long. Germline loops: CDR1 SQVTM, CDR2 ANQGSEA. V shed 5 bases and J 0 bases; nucleotides not matched to a gene: 3. In nucleotides, the CDR3 is TGCAGCGTTACCACAGGGGTGAACACTGAAGCTTTCTTT. This gives the protein CSVTTGVNTEAFF.

This chain uses TRBV20-1 with TRBJ1-2; TRBD1 matches 9 bases. The CDR3 extends over 14 amino acids. Germline trimming cut 4 bases from V and 4 bases from J; bases unmatched to any gene: 7. CDR1 is DFQATT and CDR2 is SNEGSKA in the germline V gene (reference sequence). CDR3 protein: CSAMGQGTFYGYTF. As DNA, the CDR3 is TGCAGTGCTATGGGACAGGGCACCTTCTATGGCTACACCTTC.

In its sample, this clonotype was seen many times. V usage is TRBV11-2 and J usage is TRBJ1-1; a possible D gene is TRBD1 (6 bases). Trimming cost V 4 bases and J 0 bases, with 27 bases left between them. Germline V gives CDR1 SGHAT, CDR2 FQNNGV. The CDR3 has 20 residues. The CDR3 sequence: CASSSRGQLGRGIMNTEAFF. CDR3 bases: TGTGCCAGCAGCTCGCGCGGACAGTTAGGACGGGGGATCATGAACACTGAAGCTTTCTTT. Together with reference TRBV11-2 and TRBJ1-1, the CDR3 gives the full variable domain: EAGVAQSPRYKIIEKRQSVAFWCNPISGHATLYWYQQILGQGPKLLIQFQNNGVVDDSQLPKDRFSAERLKGVDSTLKIQPAKLEDSAVYLCASSSRGQLGRGIMNTEAFFGQGTRLTVV.

The chain couples TRBV11-1 to TRBJ2-3, with 7 bases lining up with TRBD2. V was pared by 3 bases and J by 0 bases, with 3 bases of the junction left unmatched. The CDR3 consists of 15 residues. In germline, CDR1 is SGHAT, CDR2 FQDESV (reference sequence). The CDR3 region is CASSLGGPSTDTQYF. The CDR3 nucleotides are TGTGCCAGCAGCTTGGGAGGGCCTAGCACAGATACGCAGTATTTT.

The chain carries TRBV20-1 and TRBJ1-1, with 8 bases lining up with TRBD1. Germline V lookup: CDR1 DFQATT, CDR2 SNEGSKA (reference sequence). V lost 5 bases to trimming and J lost 1 base; unmatched junction nucleotides: 9. The CDR3 loop spans 15 amino acids. CDR3 nucleotides: TGCAGTGCTGGGGGCGGGGACAGGACGAACACTGAAGCTTTCTTT. Amino acid sequence: CSAGGGDRTNTEAFF.

A remark on this clonotype: An end of the junction differs from the germline gene, which may be a read error. The rearrangement links TRBV2 to TRBJ2-4, with D unresolved. Germline V CDR1 and CDR2: SNHLY, FYNNEI. The CDR3 is made up of 12 amino acids. CDR3 coding DNA: TGTGCCAGCAGTGAGTCCAGAAACGTTCAGTACTTC. As protein: CASSESRNVQYF.

This clonotype was detected only a few times. A much larger clone sits a single nucleotide away, making a read error possible. The chain has TRBV20-1 and TRBJ1-2; TRBD1 matches at 8 bases. CDR3 length equals 15 residues. Germline V lookup: CDR1 DFQATT, CDR2 SNEGSKA (reference sequence). J gave up 4 bases and V 3 bases, and 10 bases lay outside the gene matches. The CDR3, as DNA: TGCAGTGCTAGCGCGAGGTCAGGGGGCGTCTATGGCTACACCTTC. Translation gives CSASARSGGVYGYTF.

As to this clonotype: A much larger clone lies one base from this, so it may be a read error. The chain carries TRBV19 and TRBJ2-7; tentatively, D is TRBD1 (5 bases). This CDR3 has 15 residues. CDR1 is LNHDA and CDR2 is SQIVND in the germline V gene (reference sequence). The CDR3 reads CASSIQGHCSHEQYF. CDR3 bases: TGTGCCAGTAGTATCCAAGGACACTGCTCCCACGAGCAGTACTTC. The full variable domain, its missing parts supplied by reference TRBV19 and TRBJ2-7, is DGGITQSPKYLFRKEGQNVTLSCEQNLNHDAMYWYRQDPGQGLRLIYYSQIVNDFQKGDIAEGYSVSREKKESFPLTVTSAQKNPTAFYLCASSIQGHCSHEQYFGPGTRLTVT.

There are many counts of this clonotype. CDR3 residues: CSARAASGETQYF. CDR3 nucleotide sequence: TGCAGTGCTAGGGCAGCGAGCGGAGAGACCCAGTACTTC. This chain connects TRBV20-1 to TRBJ2-5; tentatively, D is TRBD2 (5 bases). The CDR3 covers 13 residues. From germline, CDR1 is DFQATT and CDR2 SNEGSKA (reference sequence). The V end lost 3 bases, the J end lost 4 bases, and 12 bases lay between the germline ends.

The chain links TRBV15 to TRBJ1-1; D is unresolved. Germline V gene sequence: CDR1 LNHNV, CDR2 YYDKDF (reference sequence). The V and J ends lost 0 bases and 7 bases respectively, with 9 bases between them. The CDR3 has 13 residues. The CDR3: CATSRDHGSEAFF. CDR3 coding DNA: TGTGCCACCAGCAGAGATCACGGCAGTGAAGCTTTCTTT.

The chain couples TRBV7-3 to TRBJ1-3; no reliable D call. V dropped 1 base and J dropped 2 bases, with 9 bases sitting between them. There are 15 residues in the CDR3. Germline loops: CDR1 SGHTA, CDR2 FQGTGA. CDR3 coding DNA: TGTGCCAGCAGCTTAAATAGGGCCCCTGGAAACACCATATATTTT. Encoded protein: CASSLNRAPGNTIYF.

This chain joins TRBV7-2 and TRBJ1-6, with TRBD1 as a possible D gene (6 bases). The CDR3 runs 15 residues. V was pared by 2 bases and J by 9 bases, with 14 bases between. Germline CDR1 reads SGHTA; CDR2 reads FQGNSA. CDR3 sequence reads: CTSSLNPTGSSPLHF. The CDR3 bases are TGTACCAGCAGCTTAAACCCCACAGGGTCTTCACCCCTCCACTTT.

This clonotype came up many times. DNA for the CDR3: TGTGCCAGCAGTGAACAACAGGGGAGTAGCACAGATACGCAGTATTTT. Protein sequence: CASSEQQGSSTDTQYF. The chain carries TRBV6-1 and TRBJ2-3; 7 nucleotides line up with TRBD1. V lost 2 bases and J lost 0; bases outside the gene matches: 5. This CDR3 is 16 amino acids long. Germline CDR1 MNHNS, CDR2 SASEGT.